These T cell receptor beta chains were read from a single sample in a study of T cells after yellow fever vaccination. One entry per CDR3 protein, called by TCRdb with MiXCR from the 5' RACE reads. The profile shows 100,000 to 150,000 distinct CDR3 sequences, more than 6% of them singletons. The sequencing here drew on CD4+ T cells sorted from PBMCs, taken 10 to 11 days after the first yellow fever vaccination. Receptors originate from a man aged 18 to 30 who received the YFV17D yellow fever vaccine. Each CDR3 is given with its conserved first and last residue. Each record gives: D gene, clone size, V gene, J gene, CDR3 DNA, CDR3 protein. The D gene is left open where the match is weak. Size is stated for part of the rows, as once, few or many counts, or as a class when the clone is expanded.

D gene: -; clone size: few; V gene: TRBV5-1; J gene: TRBJ2-5; CDR3 DNA: TGCGCCAGCAGCTTCCAGGTGATCCAAGAGACCCAGTACTTC; CDR3 protein: CASSFQVIQETQYF
D gene: -; clone size: many; V gene: TRBV7-2; J gene: TRBJ2-2; CDR3 DNA: TGTGCCAGCAGCTTCGGGGGGGAGCTGTTTTTT; CDR3 protein: CASSFGGELFF
D gene: -; clone size: many; V gene: TRBV5-1; J gene: TRBJ1-3; CDR3 DNA: TGCGCCAGCAGCTTGGAGGGACTAAACTCTGGAAACACCATATATTTT; CDR3 protein: CASSLEGLNSGNTIYF
D gene: -; clone size: -; V gene: TRBV11-1; J gene: TRBJ1-2; CDR3 DNA: TGTGCCAGCAGCTTAGCGCGAGGACAGCCCAAGATCCCTAACTATGGCTACACCTTC; CDR3 protein: CASSLARGQPKIPNYGYTF
D gene: TRBD1; clone size: many; V gene: TRBV12-3/TRBV12-4; J gene: TRBJ1-6; CDR3 DNA: TGTGCCAGCACCTCGACAGGGAAGTCACCCCTCCACTTT; CDR3 protein: CASTSTGKSPLHF
D gene: TRBD1; clone size: -; V gene: TRBV20-1; J gene: TRBJ2-1; CDR3 DNA: TGCAGTGCTAGGGACAGGGCCCTACTTAGGAATGAGCAGTTCTTC; CDR3 protein: CSARDRALLRNEQFF
D gene: -; clone size: many; V gene: TRBV4-1; J gene: TRBJ2-4; CDR3 DNA: TGCGCCAGCAGCCGAACCCAGGGGCTGAACAACATTCAGTACTTC; CDR3 protein: CASSRTQGLNNIQYF
D gene: TRBD1; clone size: -; V gene: TRBV5-1; J gene: TRBJ2-2; CDR3 DNA: TGCGCCAGCAACACCGGGGGACAGGGGTACGGGGAGCTGTTTTTT; CDR3 protein: CASNTGGQGYGELFF
D gene: TRBD1; clone size: many; V gene: TRBV7-3; J gene: TRBJ2-2; CDR3 DNA: TGTGCCAGCAGTCACCGACAGGGACCAGACACCGGGGAGCTGTTTTTT; CDR3 protein: CASSHRQGPDTGELFF
D gene: -; clone size: many; V gene: TRBV6-1; J gene: TRBJ1-2; CDR3 DNA: TGTGCCAGCAGTCCCAGGGTGTACTATGGCTACACCTTC; CDR3 protein: CASSPRVYYGYTF
D gene: -; clone size: few; V gene: TRBV24-1; J gene: TRBJ2-2; CDR3 DNA: TGTGCCACCAGTTTCGGGGCCGACACCGGGGAGCTGTTTTTT; CDR3 protein: CATSFGADTGELFF
D gene: -; clone size: many; V gene: TRBV7-9; J gene: TRBJ2-7; CDR3 DNA: TGTGCCAGCAGCCCCCAGGGACCCTACGAGCAGTACTTC; CDR3 protein: CASSPQGPYEQYF
D gene: -; clone size: many; V gene: TRBV6-1; J gene: TRBJ1-1; CDR3 DNA: TGTGCCAGCAGTGTCCCCGGACGGGTGAACACTGAAGCTTTCTTT; CDR3 protein: CASSVPGRVNTEAFF
D gene: -; clone size: many; V gene: TRBV27; J gene: TRBJ1-6; CDR3 DNA: TGTGCCAGCGGGTCACAGGTGTATAATTCACCCCTCCACTTT; CDR3 protein: CASGSQVYNSPLHF
D gene: -; clone size: many; V gene: TRBV5-1; J gene: TRBJ1-1; CDR3 DNA: TGCGCCAGCAGCCCCCGGGCGGGGGGGGTGAGAACTGAAGCTTTCTTT; CDR3 protein: CASSPRAGGVRTEAFF
D gene: TRBD1; clone size: many; V gene: TRBV20-1; J gene: TRBJ1-6; CDR3 DNA: TGCAGTGCTAGAGATGGACAGGGGGCGGTTTCACCCCTCCACTTT; CDR3 protein: CSARDGQGAVSPLHF
D gene: -; clone size: many; V gene: TRBV28; J gene: TRBJ2-3; CDR3 DNA: TGTGCCAGCAGTTGGGAGTATACGCAGTATTTT; CDR3 protein: CASSWEYTQYF
D gene: -; clone size: many; V gene: TRBV4-3; J gene: TRBJ2-7; CDR3 DNA: TGCGCCAGCAGCCAAGATCTCGGGCTAGGGCCGGTGCAGTACTTC; CDR3 protein: CASSQDLGLGPVQYF
D gene: -; clone size: many; V gene: TRBV9; J gene: TRBJ2-5; CDR3 DNA: TGTGCCAGCAGCGTAGAGCCCCGCGAGACCCAGTACTTC; CDR3 protein: CASSVEPRETQYF